This TCR beta chain emerged from a study of CD4 T cells in relation to SARS-CoV-2 and coronaviruses. About the research overall: ViraFEST: approximately eleven-day antigen culture of PBMCs, then TCR beta CDR3 sequencing. The restricting HLA molecule for shared crossreactive spike epitopes was mapped.

Study-wide results and caveats: Each donor contributed either pre-pandemic or post-infection samples, not both.

Comments on this clone: Its antigen is as yet unknown.

Sequenced by immunoSEQ multiplex PCR; TCRdb stores in-frame clones only, minus some. The sample has more than 15,000 clones, about 78% seen once; the top ten hold about 20%. The unexposed donors gave CD4+ T cells in about 2011-2018, prior to COVID-19. Isolation of CD4+ T cells took place after about eleven days in culture. The CDR3 is 16 residues long. Trimming stripped 1 base from V and 3 bases from J, with 15 bases between. Germline assignment: CDR1 SGHVS and CDR2 FNYEAQ. Sequenced input: CD4+ T cells from PBMCs, cultured in vitro. This clonotype originated in a human donor in good health. The chain uses TRBV7-6 and TRBJ1-1; D unclear. CDR3 DNA: TGTGCCAGCAGCTTAGTGCAACCGGAATGGGACACTGAAGCTTTCTTT. This translates into CASSLVQPEWDTEAFF.